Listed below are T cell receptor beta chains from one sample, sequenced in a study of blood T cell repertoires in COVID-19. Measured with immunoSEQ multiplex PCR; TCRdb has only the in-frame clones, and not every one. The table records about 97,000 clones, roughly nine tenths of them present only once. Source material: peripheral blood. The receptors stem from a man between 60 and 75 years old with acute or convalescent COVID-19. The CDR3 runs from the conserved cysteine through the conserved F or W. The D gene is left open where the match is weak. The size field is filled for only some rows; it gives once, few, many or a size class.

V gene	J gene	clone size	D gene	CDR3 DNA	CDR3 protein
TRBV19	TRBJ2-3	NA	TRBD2	TGTGCCAGTAGTCGGACTAGCGGGGGGATGGGAGGCACAGATACGCAGTATTTT	CASSRTSGGMGGTDTQYF
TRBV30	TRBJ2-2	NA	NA	TGTGCCTCAACCCGCACAGGGTTGAACACCGGGGAGCTGTTTTTT	CASTRTGLNTGELFF
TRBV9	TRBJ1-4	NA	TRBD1	TGTGCCAGCAGCGTTACAGGGGGGCCAACTAATGAAAAACTGTTTTTT	CASSVTGGPTNEKLFF
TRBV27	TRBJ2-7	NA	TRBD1	TGTGCCAGCAGTCCCCCGAGGACAGGGATATTTGAGCAGTACTTC	CASSPPRTGIFEQYF
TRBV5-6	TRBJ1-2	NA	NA	TGTGCCAGCAGCTTCCCCGACAGATATGGCTACACCTTC	CASSFPDRYGYTF
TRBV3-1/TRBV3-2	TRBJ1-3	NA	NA	TGTGCCAGCAGCACCGGCGCAGGGAACACCATATATTTT	CASSTGAGNTIYF
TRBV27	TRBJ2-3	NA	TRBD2	TGTGCCAGCAGTAGTTCTAGCGGGGGGGCCTCAGATACGCAGTATTTT	CASSSSSGGASDTQYF
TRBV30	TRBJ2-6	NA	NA	TGTGCCGGTACACCGACTGGGGCCAACGTCCTGACTTTC	CAGTPTGANVLTF
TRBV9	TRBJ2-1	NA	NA	TGTGCCAGCAGCCGCGGGGGCAGCTCCTACAATGAGCAGTTCTTC	CASSRGGSSYNEQFF
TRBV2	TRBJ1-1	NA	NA	TGTGCCAGCAGGGAGATACAGGGCGGCACTGAAGCTTTCTTT	CASREIQGGTEAFF
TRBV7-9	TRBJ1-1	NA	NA	TGTGCCAGCAGATACGTTAGCACTGAAGCTTTCTTT	CASRYVSTEAFF
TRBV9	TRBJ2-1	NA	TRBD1	TGTGCCAGCAGACAAACAGGGGGGTCCTACAATGAGCAGTTCTTC	CASRQTGGSYNEQFF
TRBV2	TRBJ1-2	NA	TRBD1	TGTGCCAGCAGTACAGGGGGGTGGGATGTGGAAGGCTACACCTTC	CASSTGGWDVEGYTF
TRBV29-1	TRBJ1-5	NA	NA	TGCAGCGTTTCCGCCGGGGTTGATCAGCCCCAGCATTTT	CSVSAGVDQPQHF
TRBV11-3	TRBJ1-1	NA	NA	TGTGCCAGCAGCTTGGACCCACGGGGAGGTACTGAAGCTTTCTTT	CASSLDPRGGTEAFF
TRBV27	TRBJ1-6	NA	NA	TGTGCCAGCAGTTTTGAGCGGGGGAATAATTCACCCCTCCACTTT	CASSFERGNNSPLHF
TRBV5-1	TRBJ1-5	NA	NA	TGCGCCAGCAGCTTGGTAGGGGGAGATCAGCCCCAGCATTTT	CASSLVGGDQPQHF
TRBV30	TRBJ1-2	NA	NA	TGTGCCTGGAGTGTAGTTACAGGGCCACAGTATGGCTACACCTTC	CAWSVVTGPQYGYTF
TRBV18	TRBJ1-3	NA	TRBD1	TGTGCCAGCTCACCACCGCAGGGGGCTATTGGAAACACCATATATTTT	CASSPPQGAIGNTIYF
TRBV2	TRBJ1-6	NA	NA	TGTGCCTCCAGCGCGGATTCACCCCTCCACTTT	CASSADSPLHF
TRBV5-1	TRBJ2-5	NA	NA	TGCGCCAGCAGCTTGGAGTTTGGGGCCGAGACCCAGTACTTC	CASSLEFGAETQYF
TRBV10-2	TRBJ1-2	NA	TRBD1	TGCGCCAGCAGAAAAGGGACAGACCCTTATGGCTACACCTTC	CASRKGTDPYGYTF
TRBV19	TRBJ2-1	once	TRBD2	TGTGCCAGTAGTATCCCTAGCGGGGGACTCTCCTACAATGAGCAGTTCTTC	CASSIPSGGLSYNEQFF
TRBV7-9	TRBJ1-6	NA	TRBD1	TGTGCCAGCAGCTTAGAAGGGACAGGTCATTCACCCCTCCACTTT	CASSLEGTGHSPLHF
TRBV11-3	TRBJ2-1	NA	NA	TGTGCCAGCAGCCCCCGGGGACAAGACAATGAGCAGTTCTTC	CASSPRGQDNEQFF
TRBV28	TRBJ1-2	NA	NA	TGTGCCAGCACTCCTCTCGGGCGGGGGGCCTATGGCTACACCTTC	CASTPLGRGAYGYTF
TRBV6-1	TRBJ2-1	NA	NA	TGTGCCAGCAGTGACAGATACAATGAGCAGTTCTTC	CASSDRYNEQFF
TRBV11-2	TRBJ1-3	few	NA	TGTGCCAGCAGCTTAGGCGGGCTTGCTGGAAACACCATATATTTT	CASSLGGLAGNTIYF
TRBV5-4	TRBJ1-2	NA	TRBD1	TGTGCCAGCAGCTACGGACAGGGGGGACTGAAGTATGGCTACACCTTC	CASSYGQGGLKYGYTF
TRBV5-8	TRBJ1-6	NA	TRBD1	TGTGCCAGCAATGACAGGGCGAGCTCCTATAATTCACCCCTCCACTTT	CASNDRASSYNSPLHF
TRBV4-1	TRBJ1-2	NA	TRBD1	TGCGCCAGCAGCCTACGACAGGGGGCAGTCTATGGCTACACCTTC	CASSLRQGAVYGYTF
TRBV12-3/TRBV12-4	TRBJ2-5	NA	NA	TGTGCCAGCAGTAAGACAGGTCAAGAGACCCAGTACTTC	CASSKTGQETQYF
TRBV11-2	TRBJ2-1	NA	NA	TGTGCCAGCAGCTTAGGTCCCAACTCCGCTTACAATGAGCAGTTCTTC	CASSLGPNSAYNEQFF
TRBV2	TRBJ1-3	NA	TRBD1	TGTGCCAGCAGTGAACAGGGGGCTGGAAACACCATATATTTT	CASSEQGAGNTIYF
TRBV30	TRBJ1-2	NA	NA	TGTGCCTGGAACAAAATGGCCAGGGAGGGTAACTATGGCTACACCTTC	CAWNKMAREGNYGYTF
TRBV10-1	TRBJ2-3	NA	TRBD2	TGCGCCAGCAGCCCAGGGACTAGCGGCACAGATACGCAGTATTTT	CASSPGTSGTDTQYF
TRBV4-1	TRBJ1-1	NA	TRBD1	TGCGCCAGCAGCCAAGGACAGGGGGCTAGGGGCACTGAAGCTTTCTTT	CASSQGQGARGTEAFF
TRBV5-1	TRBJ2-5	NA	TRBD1	TGCGCCAGCAGCCTTTCGGGACAGGGGAGACAAGAGACCCAGTACTTC	CASSLSGQGRQETQYF
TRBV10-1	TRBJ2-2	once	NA	TGCGCCAGCAGCCGGGACACCGCCGGGGAGCTGTTTTTT	CASSRDTAGELFF
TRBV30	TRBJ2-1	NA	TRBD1	TGTGCCTGGATCCCAGGGGACAGGGGGCTGGATGAGCAGTTCTTC	CAWIPGDRGLDEQFF
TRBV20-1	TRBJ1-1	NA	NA	TGCAGTGCTTCCCATCCTGAAGCTTTCTTT	CSASHPEAFF